This T cell receptor beta chain stems from a study of early T cells in non-severe SARS-CoV-2 infection. Looking at the study overall: The study sequenced bulk RNA from unsorted whole blood, with chains unpaired.

The germline CDR1 and CDR2 sequences are MNHNS and SASEGT. CDR3 length equals 15 residues. Trimming took 6 bases from V and 2 from J, leaving 17 bases between them. Study-wide findings and caveats: Matching results from VDJdb favored anti-spike CD8 responses, leaving private and CD4 specificities undetected.

This clonotype was picked up a small number of times. The antigen remains unidentified. Researchers tagged individual cDNA molecules with unique molecular identifiers. TCRdb fed the 5' RACE reads into MiXCR, producing one record per CDR3 protein. The table includes about 57,000 distinct CDR3 sequences, roughly 9.7% detected once. The receptor comes from an adult who was a healthcare worker with PCR-confirmed SARS-CoV-2 infection or an uninfected control (not recorded which). This chain links TRBV6-1 with TRBJ2-7; D is tentatively TRBD1 or TRBD2 (6 bases each). The sample consisted of whole blood. DNA of the CDR3: TGTGCCAGCAGGAGGGGGGCTACTGCACCCTACGAGCAGTACTTC. This gives the protein CASRRGATAPYEQYF.